This TCR beta chain was sequenced in a study of blood T cell repertoires in COVID-19. Overall study context: Specimens from acute and convalescent COVID-19 originated in the United States, Italy and Spain. Sources were T cells, B-cell-depleted T cells, or PBMCs; the material itself was cDNA or gDNA.

The CDR3 is 11 amino acids. Germline V gene lookup returns CDR1 SGHTS and CDR2 YDEGEE. V lost 8 bases and J lost 1, with 6 bases in between. Original analysis: Counts of nucleated cells, estimated from reference gene primer amplification, were obtained. Clones were sequenced by immunoSEQ multiplex PCR, and TCRdb holds only the in-frame ones, with some missing. From that table come the V and J calls and clone size; the DNA was used to work out D and trimming. The sample lists 90,000 or so clones; about 90% were seen once. The origin of this receptor is a human donor in a cohort sampled during active COVID-19. Sequenced material: peripheral blood. The gene calls are TRBV5-8 and TRBJ1-2, with D unclear. The CDR3 loop reads CASRGNYGYTF. The CDR3 DNA follows: TGTGCCAGTCGGGGTAACTATGGCTACACCTTC.